The T cell receptor beta chain described here comes from a study of cytomegalovirus exposure and HLA in healthy donors. General observations from the study: Whilst most TCR sequences proved rare, a subset of public TCRs occurred across many donors.

For this clone: No antigen is known for it.

PCR was performed using 60 Vbeta and 13 Jbeta primers. TCRdb's table, derived via immunoSEQ multiplex PCR, lists solely in-frame clones and lacks some. In the table there are under 150,000 clones, roughly four fifths of which are singletons. The CDR3 has 13 amino acids. Trimming left V 7 bases short and J 2 bases short, with 6 bases between. Germline values: CDR1 LNHDA, CDR2 SQIVND (reference sequence). Among the donors, all were healthy bone marrow donors. V is TRBV19 and J is TRBJ2-6, with D perhaps TRBD1 (5 bases). The sequenced sample was PBMCs. This receptor was identified in a woman aged 35 to 49 in good health and CMV-seropositive. The CDR3 is CASKGAGANVLTF. For the CDR3, the DNA is TGTGCCAGTAAAGGGGCTGGGGCCAACGTCCTGACTTTC.